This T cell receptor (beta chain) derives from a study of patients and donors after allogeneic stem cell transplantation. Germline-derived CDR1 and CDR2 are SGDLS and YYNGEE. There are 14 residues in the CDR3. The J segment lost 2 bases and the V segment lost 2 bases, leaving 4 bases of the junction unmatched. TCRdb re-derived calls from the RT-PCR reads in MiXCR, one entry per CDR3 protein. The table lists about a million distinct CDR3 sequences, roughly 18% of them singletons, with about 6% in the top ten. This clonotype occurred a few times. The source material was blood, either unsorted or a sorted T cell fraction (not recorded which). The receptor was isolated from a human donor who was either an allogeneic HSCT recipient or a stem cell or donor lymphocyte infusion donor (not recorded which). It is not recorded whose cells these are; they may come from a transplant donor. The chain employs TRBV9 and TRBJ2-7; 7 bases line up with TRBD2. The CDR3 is CASSVWEGPYEQYF. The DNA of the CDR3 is TGTGCCAGCAGCGTGTGGGAGGGCCCCTACGAGCAGTACTTC. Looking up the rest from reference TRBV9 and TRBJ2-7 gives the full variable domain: DSGVTQTPKHLITATGQRVTLRCSPRSGDLSVYWYQQSLDQGLQFLIQYYNGEERAKGNILERFSAQQFPDLHSELNLSSLELGDSALYFCASSVWEGPYEQYFGPGTRLTVT.